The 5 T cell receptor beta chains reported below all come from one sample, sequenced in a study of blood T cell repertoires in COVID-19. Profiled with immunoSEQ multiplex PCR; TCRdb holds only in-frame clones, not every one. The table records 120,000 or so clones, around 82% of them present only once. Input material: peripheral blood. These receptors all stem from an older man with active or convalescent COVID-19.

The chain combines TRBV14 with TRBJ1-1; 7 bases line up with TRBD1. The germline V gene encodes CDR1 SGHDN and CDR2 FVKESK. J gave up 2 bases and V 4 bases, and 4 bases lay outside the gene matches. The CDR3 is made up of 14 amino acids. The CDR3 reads CASSLRQGNTEAFF. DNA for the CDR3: TGTGCCAGCAGCCTACGACAGGGAAACACTGAAGCTTTCTTT.

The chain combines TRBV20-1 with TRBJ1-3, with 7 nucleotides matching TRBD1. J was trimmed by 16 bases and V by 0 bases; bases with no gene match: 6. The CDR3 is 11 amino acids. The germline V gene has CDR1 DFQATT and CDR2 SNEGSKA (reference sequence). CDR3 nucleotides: TGCAGTGCTAGAGATCATACAGGGGTTTATTTT. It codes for CSARDHTGVYF.

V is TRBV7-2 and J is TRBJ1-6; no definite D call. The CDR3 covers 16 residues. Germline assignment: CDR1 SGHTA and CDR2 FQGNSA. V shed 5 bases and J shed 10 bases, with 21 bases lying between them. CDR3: CASSVPGPVVGSPLHF. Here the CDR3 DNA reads TGTGCCAGCAGCGTACCGGGTCCCGTCGTCGGGTCACCCCTCCACTTT.

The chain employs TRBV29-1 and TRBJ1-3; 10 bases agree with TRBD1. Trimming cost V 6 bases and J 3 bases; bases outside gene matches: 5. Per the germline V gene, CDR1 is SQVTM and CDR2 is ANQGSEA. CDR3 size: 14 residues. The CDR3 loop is CSVVDRGLGNTIYF. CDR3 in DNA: TGCAGCGTGGTCGACAGGGGGCTTGGAAACACCATATATTTT.

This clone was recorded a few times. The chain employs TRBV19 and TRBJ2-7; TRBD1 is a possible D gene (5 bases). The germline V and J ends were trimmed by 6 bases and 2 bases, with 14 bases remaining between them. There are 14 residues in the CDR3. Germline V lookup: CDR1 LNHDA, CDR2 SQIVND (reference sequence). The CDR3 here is CASSPIQATYEQYF. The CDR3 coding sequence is TGTGCCAGTAGCCCGATACAGGCCACCTACGAGCAGTACTTC.